These T cell receptor beta chains were read from a single sample in a study of OX40 agonist ivuxolimab in advanced cancers. The method was immunoSEQ multiplex PCR; TCRdb's version includes in-frame clones alone and lacks a portion of them. The table has 35,000 to 55,000 clones, roughly 84% seen once. The specimen was CD4+ or CD8+ T cells sorted from blood, collected in a trial of the OX40 agonist ivuxolimab. The receptors stem from an adult with an advanced solid tumor such as melanoma, head and neck, liver or kidney cancer. CDR3s include the opening cysteine and the closing phenylalanine or tryptophan. A D gene is named only where the DNA matches it firmly. The size of a clone is reported for some rows only, either as once, few or many, or as a class for expanded clones.

J gene | clone size | CDR3 length | D gene | V gene | CDR3 DNA | CDR3 protein
TRBJ2-1 | . | 13 | TRBD1 | TRBV7-3 | TGTGCCAGCAGCTTAGTAGAGGGGGCCGACCAGTTCTTC | CASSLVEGADQFF
TRBJ2-7 | . | 13 | . | TRBV4-1 | TGCGCCAGCAGCCCGTCAGTTGTTTACGAGCAGTACTTC | CASSPSVVYEQYF
TRBJ1-1 | . | 14 | . | TRBV6-5 | TGTGCCAGCAGTTACACCCAGGGGAACACTGAAGCTTTCTTT | CASSYTQGNTEAFF
TRBJ2-1 | . | 13 | . | TRBV11-2 | TGTGCCAGCAGCCCTAGGGAGCTAATGGAGCAGTTCTTC | CASSPRELMEQFF
TRBJ1-1 | . | 14 | . | TRBV6-6 | TGTGCCAGCAGCACCTCGGGGACGAACACTGAAGCTTTCTTT | CASSTSGTNTEAFF
TRBJ2-7 | . | 15 | . | TRBV6-5 | TGTGCCAGCAGACTAACCTCGGTCGATACCTACGAGCAGTACTTC | CASRLTSVDTYEQYF
TRBJ1-1 | . | 17 | TRBD1 | TRBV5-3 | TGTGCCAGAACCGGGCCGGGGACAGGGCTCAGGGACACTGAAGCTTTCTTT | CARTGPGTGLRDTEAFF
TRBJ2-2 | . | 15 | . | TRBV9 | TGTGCCAGCAGCGTACGTGGGGGGGCCGCCGGGGAGCTGTTTTTT | CASSVRGGAAGELFF
TRBJ1-1 | . | 13 | . | TRBV6-6 | TGTGCCAGCAGCCGCGACCGGATCACTGAAGCTTTCTTT | CASSRDRITEAFF
TRBJ2-2 | . | 15 | TRBD2 | TRBV28 | TGTGCCAGCACCCTCCTAGCGGGTGCAACCGGGGAGCTGTTTTTT | CASTLLAGATGELFF
TRBJ2-7 | . | 14 | . | TRBV29-1 | TGCAGCGTCCCACGTGGAGGTAGCTCCTACGAGCAGTACTTC | CSVPRGGSSYEQYF
TRBJ2-7 | . | 13 | TRBD1 | TRBV7-8 | TGTGCCAGCAGCGCGGGACAGGGGGGCGAGCAGTACTTC | CASSAGQGGEQYF
TRBJ2-7 | . | 13 | TRBD1 | TRBV2 | TGTGCCAGCAAAGGACAGGGTCCCTACGAGCAGTACTTC | CASKGQGPYEQYF
TRBJ2-7 | few | 15 | TRBD2 | TRBV6-5 | TGTGCCAGCAGTTACTCACTAGCGGGAGCCGACGAGCAGTACTTC | CASSYSLAGADEQYF
TRBJ2-3 | . | 13 | . | TRBV13 | TGTGCCAGCAGCTCAGGGGATTCGAGGACGCAGTATTTT | CASSSGDSRTQYF
TRBJ2-3 | . | 20 | TRBD2 | TRBV5-1 | TGCGCCAGCAGCTTGGACGGTGTGACCGGGACTAGCGGGGGCACAGATACGCAGTATTTT | CASSLDGVTGTSGGTDTQYF
TRBJ1-2 | few | 13 | TRBD1 | TRBV6-1 | TGTGCCATTCTTGGGGGACAGAGATATGGCTACACCTTC | CAILGGQRYGYTF
TRBJ2-5 | . | 15 | TRBD1 | TRBV14 | TGTGCCAGCAGCCGAGAGGGGGCTCATCAAGAGACCCAGTACTTC | CASSREGAHQETQYF
TRBJ2-2 | few | 13 | . | TRBV5-1 | TGCGCCAGCAGCTTGGCGGGACTCGGGGAGCTGTTTTTT | CASSLAGLGELFF
TRBJ2-7 | . | 13 | . | TRBV6-5 | TGTGCCAGCAGTTATGAGGCGTCCTACGAGCAGTACTTC | CASSYEASYEQYF
TRBJ2-5 | once | 14 | TRBD1 | TRBV9 | TGTGCCAGCAGCGAGACAGGGGCACTGGAGACCCAGTACTTC | CASSETGALETQYF
TRBJ2-5 | once | 14 | . | TRBV10-2 | TGCGCCAGCCTGCAAGGACCGAGGGGAGAGACCCAGTACTTC | CASLQGPRGETQYF
TRBJ2-1 | . | 11 | . | TRBV15 | TGTGCCACCAGCGGTTCTGGCGAGCAGTTCTTC | CATSGSGEQFF
TRBJ2-1 | . | 14 | . | TRBV5-5 | TGTGCCAGCAGCTCCGGGGCCTCTTTAGATGAGCAGTTCTTC | CASSSGASLDEQFF
TRBJ2-4 | . | 17 | . | TRBV4-3 | TGCGCCAGCAGCCGGGCCCCTCCGGGGAGCGCCAAAAACATTCAGTACTTC | CASSRAPPGSAKNIQYF
TRBJ1-2 | . | 9 | . | TRBV6-1 | TGTGCCAGCAGTCATGGCTACACCTTC | CASSHGYTF
TRBJ1-4 | . | 14 | . | TRBV15 | TGTGCCACCAGGGGGCCATCAACTAATGAAAAACTGTTTTTT | CATRGPSTNEKLFF
TRBJ2-1 | few | 15 | TRBD2 | TRBV15 | TGTGCCACCAGCAGAGGAGGACTAGCGGGAGCAGAGCAGTTCTTC | CATSRGGLAGAEQFF
TRBJ2-1 | . | 13 | . | TRBV19 | TGTGCCAGTAGTATCCTCGGACTCAATGAGCAGTTCTTC | CASSILGLNEQFF
TRBJ2-7 | . | 13 | . | TRBV5-1 | TGCGCCAGCAGCTTGGTCCCGGAGCGGGAGCAGTACTTC | CASSLVPEREQYF
TRBJ2-2 | . | 15 | . | TRBV19 | TGTGCCAGTAGTATTGCCGGGAGAGGTGCCGGGGAGCTGTTTTTT | CASSIAGRGAGELFF
TRBJ1-2 | once | 16 | . | TRBV30 | TGTGCCTGGAGGGGAGAAAAGCGCCGAACGGGCTATGGCTACACCTTC | CAWRGEKRRTGYGYTF
TRBJ2-2 | . | 15 | TRBD2 | TRBV4-2 | TGTGCCAGCAGCCTATGGGGACTAGCAGCCGGGGAGCTGTTTTTT | CASSLWGLAAGELFF
TRBJ2-7 | . | 15 | TRBD1 | TRBV27 | TGTGCCAGCAGTTTTGGGACAGGGGGCTCCTACGAGCAGTACTTC | CASSFGTGGSYEQYF
TRBJ2-7 | once | 13 | . | TRBV6-6 | TGTGCCAGCAGTTACTCGAGGCAGGGATGGCAGTACTTC | CASSYSRQGWQYF
TRBJ2-1 | . | 15 | . | TRBV5-1 | TGCGCCACCCGGAAAGCGGCAGGGGCTGCTTATGAGCAGTTCTTC | CATRKAAGAAYEQFF
TRBJ2-7 | . | 11 | . | TRBV28 | TGTGCCAGCAGTTATGGTCTCGAGCAGTACTTC | CASSYGLEQYF
TRBJ1-2 | . | 15 | . | TRBV4-1 | TGCGCCAGCAGCCAAGATCCAGGGCAGGTATATGGCTACACCTTC | CASSQDPGQVYGYTF
TRBJ2-7 | . | 15 | TRBD2 | TRBV6-5 | TGTGCCAGCAGTTACTCGAACGGCGGGGGTGCCGAGCAGTACTTC | CASSYSNGGGAEQYF
TRBJ1-4 | . | 14 | . | TRBV5-4 | TGTGCCAGCAGCTATCAAGGAACCTATGAAAAACTGTTTTTT | CASSYQGTYEKLFF
TRBJ2-1 | . | 17 | TRBD1 | TRBV4-1 | TGCGCCAGCAGCCAACATTCGGGACAGGGGGCCTACAATGAGCAGTTCTTC | CASSQHSGQGAYNEQFF
TRBJ1-2 | . | 17 | . | TRBV27 | TGTGCCAGCAGTCCCTATTACCGGGACACCAGGGGCTATGGCTACACCTTC | CASSPYYRDTRGYGYTF
TRBJ1-5 | few | 14 | . | TRBV5-8 | TGTGCCAGCAGCTTGGACGTCGGTGGGTCGCCCCAGCATTTT | CASSLDVGGSPQHF
TRBJ2-7 | . | 18 | TRBD2 | TRBV10-3 | TGTGCCATCAGTGAGCATGGAGTAGGTATAGCGGGAGACCCCGAGCAGTACTTC | CAISEHGVGIAGDPEQYF
TRBJ1-1 | . | 12 | TRBD1 | TRBV13 | TGTGCCAGCGACGGACAGGGCACTGAAGCTTTCTTT | CASDGQGTEAFF
TRBJ2-7 | . | 12 | . | TRBV7-9 | TGTGCCAGCAGCTTAGCCCAATACGAGCAGTACTTC | CASSLAQYEQYF
TRBJ2-3 | . | 17 | . | TRBV19 | TGTGCCAGTAGTATTACCGGCCCGCCCCAAGGGGCAGATACGCAGTATTTT | CASSITGPPQGADTQYF
TRBJ2-1 | . | 12 | . | TRBV27 | TGTGCCAGCAGTGCCCTAGGGGATGAGCAGTTCTTC | CASSALGDEQFF
TRBJ1-2 | once | 12 | . | TRBV11-2 | TGTGCCAGCAGCTTAAGTCCGGGGGACTACACCTTC | CASSLSPGDYTF
TRBJ2-1 | . | 15 | . | TRBV7-2 | TGTGCCAGCAGCCAAGGGACACCGTGGGAGAGTGAGCAGTTCTTC | CASSQGTPWESEQFF
TRBJ1-1 | once | 15 | . | TRBV4-1 | TGCGCCAGCAGCCAAGACCCAGGGGCTAGCACTGAAGCTTTCTTT | CASSQDPGASTEAFF
TRBJ2-7 | . | 14 | TRBD1 | TRBV2 | TGTGCCAGCAACCTTGGACAGGGGGCTAATGAGCAGTACTTC | CASNLGQGANEQYF
TRBJ2-1 | . | 16 | . | TRBV15 | TGTGCCACCAGCAGAGTGTACCAGGTCGCAAACAATGAGCAGTTCTTC | CATSRVYQVANNEQFF
TRBJ2-1 | . | 14 | . | TRBV4-3 | TGCGCCAGCAGCCAACAGTTGAGGGAGGATGAGCAGTTCTTC | CASSQQLREDEQFF
TRBJ2-2 | . | 17 | . | TRBV13 | TGTGCCAGCAGCCCGGAAGGCCCTCTGGGGGTCACCGGGGAGCTGTTTTTT | CASSPEGPLGVTGELFF
TRBJ2-1 | . | 16 | TRBD1 | TRBV27 | TGTGCCAGCAGTGGTACAGGGGCCAGCTCCTACAATGAGCAGTTCTTC | CASSGTGASSYNEQFF
TRBJ2-1 | . | 19 | . | TRBV7-2 | TGTGCCAGCAGCTTAGACGAGGGGATTGGTGATTACTCCTACAATGAGCAGTTCTTC | CASSLDEGIGDYSYNEQFF
TRBJ1-1 | . | 13 | . | TRBV6-5 | TGTGCCAGCAGTACGGGGACGAACACTGAAGCTTTCTTT | CASSTGTNTEAFF
TRBJ2-1 | . | 13 | . | TRBV19 | TGTGCCAGTAAGGGCGGGGTCGGGAATGAGCAGTTCTTC | CASKGGVGNEQFF
TRBJ2-4 | once | 14 | TRBD2 | TRBV11-2 | TGTGCCAGCAGCTCAGCGGGAGGGGGAAACATTCAGTACTTC | CASSSAGGGNIQYF